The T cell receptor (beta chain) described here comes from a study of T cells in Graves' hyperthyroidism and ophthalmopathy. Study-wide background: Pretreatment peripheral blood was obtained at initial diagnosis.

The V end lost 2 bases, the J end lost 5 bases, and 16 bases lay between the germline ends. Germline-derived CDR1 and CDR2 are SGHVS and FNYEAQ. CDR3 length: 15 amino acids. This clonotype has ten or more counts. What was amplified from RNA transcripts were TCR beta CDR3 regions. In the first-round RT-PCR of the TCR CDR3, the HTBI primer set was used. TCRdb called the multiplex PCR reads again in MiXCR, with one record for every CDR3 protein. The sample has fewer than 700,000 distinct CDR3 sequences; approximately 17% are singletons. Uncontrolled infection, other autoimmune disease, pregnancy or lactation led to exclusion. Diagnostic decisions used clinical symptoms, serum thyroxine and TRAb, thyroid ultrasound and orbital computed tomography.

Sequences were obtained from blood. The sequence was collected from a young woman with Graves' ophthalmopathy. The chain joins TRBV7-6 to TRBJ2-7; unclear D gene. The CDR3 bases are TGTGCCAGCAGCTTAAATCCTACAGCTAGTGACGAGCAGTACTTC. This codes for CASSLNPTASDEQYF. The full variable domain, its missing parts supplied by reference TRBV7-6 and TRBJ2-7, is GAGVSQSPRYKVTKRGQDVALRCDPISGHVSLYWYRQALGQGPEFLTYFNYEAQQDKSGLPNDRFSAERPEGSISTLTIQRTEQRDSAMYRCASSLNPTASDEQYFGPGTRLTVT.